A single sample is the source of the 27 T cell receptor beta chains below, sequenced in a study of regulatory T cells in long-lasting Graves disease. The time point was: newly diagnosed GD, antithyroid drugs for less than 3 months. The TCR library used RNA extracted from PBMCs. Combining iRepertoire HTBI primers with Arm-PCR of CDR3 regions, the authors built TCR beta libraries. MiXCR, applied by TCRdb to the multiplex PCR reads, yields one record per CDR3 protein. Counted here are 300,000 to 450,000 distinct CDR3 sequences, roughly 16% occurring once; the ten biggest clones make up about 20%. Here the sequenced sample was peripheral blood mononuclear cells (PBMCs), taken at new diagnosis, from a patient treated with antithyroid drugs. These receptors came from a female donor with Graves disease.

This clonotype appeared many times. This chain connects TRBV2 to TRBJ2-5; 8 bases are shared with TRBD2. The CDR3 loop spans 13 amino acids. With V trimmed by 6 bases and J by 2 bases, 2 bases remained unmatched. Germline loops: CDR1 SNHLY, CDR2 FYNNEI. CDR3 DNA: TGTGCCAGCAGGACTAGCGTACAAGAGACCCAGTACTTC. This codes for CASRTSVQETQYF.

This clonotype appeared a few times. This rearrangement joins TRBV3-1 to TRBJ1-6, with D uncertain. Germline loops: CDR1 LGHDT, CDR2 YNNKEL (reference sequence). V was clipped by 0 bases and J by 5 bases, with 17 bases between them. The CDR3 consists of 18 residues. In DNA, the CDR3 is TGTGCCAGCAGCCAAGAGTCGTTCGGGGAGATAAATAATTCACCCCTCCACTTT. Its translation is CASSQESFGEINNSPLHF.

This clonotype was observed at least ten times. The chain recombines TRBV11-2 with TRBJ2-2; D remains unclear. CDR1 is SGHAT and CDR2 is FQNNGV in the germline V gene. CDR3 length equals 14 residues. Trimming left V 4 bases short and J 6 bases short, with 12 bases between. The CDR3, as DNA: TGTGCCAGCAGCTCACCGGACGCTCCCGGGGAGCTGTTTTTT. It encodes CASSSPDAPGELFF.

The rearrangement joins TRBV3-1 to TRBJ1-1; TRBD1 might be the D (5 bases). The germline V gene encodes CDR1 LGHDT and CDR2 YNNKEL (reference sequence). The CDR3 runs to 15 residues. V was trimmed by 0 bases and J by 1 base, leaving 9 bases between them. DNA for the CDR3: TGTGCCAGCAGCCAAGACGGGGCGTGGAACACTGAAGCTTTCTTT. The encoded protein is CASSQDGAWNTEAFF.

The chain carries TRBV10-1 and TRBJ2-5, with TRBD2 as a possible D gene (5 bases). The V and J ends lost 5 bases and 2 bases respectively, with 9 bases between them. CDR1 and CDR2 from the germline V gene are WNHNN and SYGVQD (reference sequence). The CDR3 totals 13 residues. The CDR3 protein is CASSYGIQETQYF. CDR3 in DNA: TGCGCCAGCAGTTACGGGATTCAAGAGACCCAGTACTTC.

This clonotype was seen ten or more times. The chain recombines TRBV20-1 with TRBJ1-2; no firm D call. Germline CDR1 DFQATT, CDR2 SNEGSKA (reference sequence). The V end was cut by 5 bases, the J end by 4 bases, with 14 bases between. The CDR3 runs 13 residues. This chain's CDR3 is CSAVAPAIYGYTF. The CDR3 nucleotides read TGCAGTGCTGTCGCCCCGGCCATCTATGGCTACACCTTC.

In this sample, this clonotype turned up many times. CDR3 amino acids: CSVEGLAGTNEQFF. The CDR3 coding sequence is TGCAGTGTGGAGGGGCTAGCGGGGACCAATGAGCAGTTCTTC. This chain connects TRBV20-1 to TRBJ2-1; TRBD2 matches 9 bases. V trimming: 7 bases; J trimming: 6 bases; junction bases outside the gene matches: 10. CDR3 length: 14 residues. CDR1 and CDR2 (germline): DFQATT, SNEGSKA (reference sequence).

This clonotype has a count of ten or more. This chain connects TRBV15 to TRBJ1-1, with TRBD1 as a possible D gene (5 bases). The CDR3 is 14 amino acids. Between the trimmed V and J ends, which lost 0 bases and 8 bases, there was a span of 13 bases. CDR1 and CDR2 (germline): LNHNV, YYDKDF (reference sequence). In DNA form, the CDR3 reads TGTGCCACCAGCAGAGATACGGGGGGGAGAGAAGCTTTCTTT. Protein: CATSRDTGGREAFF.

The sample holds a few counts of this clonotype. The rearrangement links TRBV4-1 to TRBJ2-7, with 8 nucleotides matching TRBD2. The V segment lost 3 bases and the J segment 2 bases; nucleotides outside the gene matches: 9. Germline V gene sequence: CDR1 MGHRA, CDR2 YSYEKL. This CDR3 has 16 residues. The CDR3 sequence: CASSHRGGVGAYEQYF. The CDR3 nucleotides are TGCGCCAGCAGCCATCGGGGGGGCGTTGGGGCCTACGAGCAGTACTTC.

This clonotype was found many times. The V and J genes are TRBV5-1 and TRBJ1-6; no definite D call. Per the germline V gene, CDR1 is SGHRS and CDR2 is YFSETQ. Trimming left V 2 bases short and J 8 bases short, with 14 bases between. The CDR3 covers 15 residues. DNA of the CDR3: TGCGCCAGCAGCTTCTGCGACACCGATTATTCACCCCTCCACTTT. Its translation: CASSFCDTDYSPLHF.

V is TRBV7-6 and J is TRBJ1-1; tentatively, D is TRBD1 (6 bases). V was pared by 3 bases and J by 0 bases, with 8 bases between. This CDR3 region has 14 residues. CDR1 and CDR2 (germline): SGHVS, FNYEAQ. The CDR3 region is CASSFNRVNTEAFF. The CDR3 DNA sequence: TGTGCCAGCAGCTTCAACAGGGTGAACACTGAAGCTTTCTTT. The complete variable domain, with remaining parts taken from reference TRBV7-6 and TRBJ1-1, reads GAGVSQSPRYKVTKRGQDVALRCDPISGHVSLYWYRQALGQGPEFLTYFNYEAQQDKSGLPNDRFSAERPEGSISTLTIQRTEQRDSAMYRCASSFNRVNTEAFFGQGTRLTVV.

In this sample, this clonotype turned up many times. The chain links TRBV4-1 to TRBJ1-2, with 10 bases matching TRBD1. With 4 bases clipped from V and 4 bases from J, the junction kept 6 bases outside the gene matches. Looked up from germline, CDR1 is MGHRA and CDR2 is YSYEKL. The CDR3 runs 15 residues. CDR3 region: CASSLGQGVTYGYTF. As DNA, the CDR3 is TGCGCCAGCAGCCTTGGACAGGGGGTAACCTATGGCTACACCTTC.

This clonotype came up a few times. This chain uses TRBV6-5 with TRBJ2-7; tentative D call: TRBD2 (5 bases). Trimming took off 0 bases at V and 5 bases at J, with 14 bases between the two ends. Germline lookup yields CDR1 MNHEY and CDR2 SVGAGI. This CDR3 spans 15 amino acids. CDR3 protein: CASSYSGGYHHEQYF. The CDR3 DNA reads TGTGCCAGCAGTTACTCAGGAGGCTACCACCACGAGCAGTACTTC.

This sequence joins TRBV3-1 and TRBJ2-6; D gene unclear. V lost 8 bases and J 0 bases, leaving 8 bases between the germline ends. CDR1 is LGHDT and CDR2 is YNNKEL in the germline V gene (reference sequence). The CDR3 is 14 residues long. CDR3 DNA sequence: TGTGCCAGCGAAACGCGCTCTGGGGCCAACGTCCTGACTTTC. As protein: CASETRSGANVLTF.

This clonotype was seen repeatedly, ten times or more. This rearrangement joins TRBV11-2 to TRBJ2-5; 8 nucleotides agree with TRBD2. The CDR3 covers 15 residues. CDR1 is SGHAT and CDR2 is FQNNGV in the germline V gene. After removal of 2 bases from V and 1 base from J, the junction contained 3 bases not matched to a gene. CDR3: CASSLRGGRQETQYF. Written as DNA, the CDR3 is TGTGCCAGCAGCTTACGCGGGGGGCGCCAAGAGACCCAGTACTTC. Filled out from reference TRBV11-2 and TRBJ2-5, the complete variable domain reads EAGVAQSPRYKIIEKRQSVAFWCNPISGHATLYWYQQILGQGPKLLIQFQNNGVVDDSQLPKDRFSAERLKGVDSTLKIQPAKLEDSAVYLCASSLRGGRQETQYFGPGTRLLVL.

This clonotype was picked up a small number of times. The rearrangement joins TRBV5-4 to TRBJ2-3; TRBD2 aligns across 8 bases. Germline assignment: CDR1 SGHNT and CDR2 YYREEE (reference sequence). The ends lost 0 bases at V and 0 bases at J; junction bases unmatched: 6. This CDR3 region has 17 residues. The CDR3 spells CASSLDAGGTSTDTQYF. The CDR3 nucleotides read TGTGCCAGCAGCTTGGACGCGGGAGGAACTAGCACAGATACGCAGTATTTT.

This clonotype was found many times. This rearrangement joins TRBV3-1 to TRBJ2-3; 15 bases agree with TRBD2. The CDR3 has 18 residues. Germline assignment: CDR1 LGHDT and CDR2 YNNKEL (reference sequence). V gave up 4 bases and J gave up 2 bases; unmatched junction bases: 7. CDR3 in DNA: TGTGCCAGCAGCCCCGGACTAGCGGGGGGGTCTTCCACAGATACGCAGTATTTT. Its protein is CASSPGLAGGSSTDTQYF.

This sequence joins TRBV4-2 and TRBJ2-5, with TRBD2 matching over 8 bases. Germline V gene lookup returns CDR1 LGHNA and CDR2 YNFKEQ. V lost 4 bases and J lost 2; bases outside the gene matches: 3. The CDR3 extends over 14 amino acids. CDR3 sequence (DNA): TGTGCCAGCAGCCGCGGGGGGACTCAAGAGACCCAGTACTTC. This codes for CASSRGGTQETQYF.

The rearrangement uses TRBV28 and TRBJ1-4; 9 bases fit TRBD1. Germline V gene data show CDR1 as MDHEN and CDR2 as SYDVKM. The CDR3 is 14 residues long. With 3 bases clipped from V and 11 bases from J, the junction kept 7 bases outside the gene matches. CDR3 sequence (DNA): TGTGCCAGCAGTTTCCAGACAGGGGGAGAGAAACTGTTTTTT. It encodes CASSFQTGGEKLFF.

This clonotype was picked up many times. CDR3 in DNA: TGTGCCTGGACCTCTACCGACAGGGTCTATGGCTACACCTTC. Amino acid sequence: CAWTSTDRVYGYTF. The chain couples TRBV30 to TRBJ1-2; 7 bases match TRBD1. Trimming took 4 bases from V and 4 from J; bases not matched to a gene: 9. Germline loops: CDR1 GTSNPN, CDR2 SVGIG (reference sequence). The CDR3 is 14 residues long.

This sequence joins TRBV28 and TRBJ1-4, with TRBD1 as a possible D gene (5 bases). The CDR3 is made up of 16 amino acids. Germline CDR1 and CDR2: MDHEN and SYDVKM. V lost 6 bases to trimming and J lost 8 bases, with 22 bases between them. Written as DNA, the CDR3 is TGTGCCAGCAGAGACACCGGGGTGGGGGTAGGAGAAAAACTGTTTTTT. It translates to CASRDTGVGVGEKLFF.

This clonotype was seen ten or more times. The chain couples TRBV10-3 to TRBJ1-2; weak D call: TRBD1 (5 bases). V lost 3 bases and J lost 8, with 10 bases in between. Germline V gene lookup returns CDR1 ENHRY and CDR2 SYGVKD. The CDR3 consists of 12 residues. CDR3 sequence: CAISDRDVGYTF. Written as DNA, the CDR3 is TGTGCCATCAGTGACCGGGACGTAGGCTACACCTTC.

There are a few counts of this clonotype. This chain uses TRBV27 with TRBJ2-7, with a weak D call TRBD1 (5 bases). Germline V gene lookup returns CDR1 MNHEY and CDR2 SMNVEV (reference sequence). This CDR3 contains 14 residues. The V gene lost 2 bases and the J gene lost 5 bases, with 13 bases spanning the gap. In DNA form, the CDR3 reads TGTGCCAGCAGTTTAGGTCAGGGTGCCCACGAGCAGTACTTC. Translation gives CASSLGQGAHEQYF.

This clonotype has only a few counts. The genes are TRBV2 and TRBJ2-2; D call uncertain. Trimming removed 0 bases at V and 7 bases at J, with 6 bases between. Germline CDR1 and CDR2: SNHLY and FYNNEI. The CDR3 length is 13 residues. Written as DNA, the CDR3 is TGTGCCAGCAGTGAAGCAGGGTTCGGGGAGCTGTTTTTT. Protein product: CASSEAGFGELFF.

The chain uses TRBV30 and TRBJ1-2, with D uncertain. The germline gives CDR1 GTSNPN, CDR2 SVGIG (reference sequence). The CDR3 extends over 13 amino acids. Trimming pared 1 base from V and 0 bases from J, leaving 6 bases between. CDR3 sequence reads: CAWSAQSNYGYTF. As DNA, the CDR3 is TGTGCCTGGAGTGCCCAGTCTAACTATGGCTACACCTTC.

This clonotype has more than one count but fewer than ten. At one boundary the junction diverges from the germline segment, which might be a read error. The V call is TRBV5-1, the J call TRBJ1-2, with 9 bases fitting TRBD1. CDR1 is SGHRS and CDR2 is YFSETQ in the germline V gene. The CDR3 loop spans 16 amino acids. CDR3 DNA sequence: TGCGCCAGCAGCTCTCCGGACAGGGGTTTTGGCTATGGCTGCACCTTC. Translated, it gives CASSSPDRGFGYGCTF.

The sample holds many counts of this clonotype. The chain joins TRBV12-3 or TRBV12-4 to TRBJ1-2; a possible D gene is TRBD1 (6 bases). The CDR3 is 13 amino acids. Trimming took 6 bases from V and 8 from J, leaving 16 bases between them. The CDR3 region has the DNA TGTGCCAGCAGCCCCGACAGGTGGGGGGGCTACACCTTC. Translating gives CASSPDRWGGYTF.